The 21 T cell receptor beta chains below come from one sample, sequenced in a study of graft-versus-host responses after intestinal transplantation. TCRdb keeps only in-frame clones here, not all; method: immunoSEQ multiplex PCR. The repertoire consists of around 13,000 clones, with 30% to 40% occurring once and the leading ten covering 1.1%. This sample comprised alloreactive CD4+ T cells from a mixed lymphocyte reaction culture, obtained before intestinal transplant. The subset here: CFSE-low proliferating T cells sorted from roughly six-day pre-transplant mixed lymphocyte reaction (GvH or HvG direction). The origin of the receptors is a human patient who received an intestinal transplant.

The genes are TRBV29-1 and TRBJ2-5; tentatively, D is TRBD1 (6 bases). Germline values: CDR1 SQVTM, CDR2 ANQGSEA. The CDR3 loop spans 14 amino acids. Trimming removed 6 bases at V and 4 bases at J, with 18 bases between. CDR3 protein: CSVFRAGVGETQYF. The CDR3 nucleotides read TGCAGCGTCTTTCGGGCAGGGGTGGGAGAGACCCAGTACTTC.

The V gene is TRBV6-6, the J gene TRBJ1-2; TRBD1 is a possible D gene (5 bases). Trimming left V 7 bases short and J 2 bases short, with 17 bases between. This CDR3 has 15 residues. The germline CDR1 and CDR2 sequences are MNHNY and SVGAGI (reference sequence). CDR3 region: CASKSRPGWNYGYTF. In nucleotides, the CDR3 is TGTGCCAGCAAATCCAGGCCAGGGTGGAACTATGGCTACACCTTC.

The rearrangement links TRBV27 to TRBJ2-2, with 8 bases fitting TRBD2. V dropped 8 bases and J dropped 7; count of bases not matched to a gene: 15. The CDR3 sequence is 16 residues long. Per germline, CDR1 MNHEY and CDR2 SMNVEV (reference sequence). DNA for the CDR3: TGTGCCAGCGCCCGGGGGGGCGTAATGGCCGGCGGGGAGCTGTTTTTT. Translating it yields CASARGGVMAGGELFF.

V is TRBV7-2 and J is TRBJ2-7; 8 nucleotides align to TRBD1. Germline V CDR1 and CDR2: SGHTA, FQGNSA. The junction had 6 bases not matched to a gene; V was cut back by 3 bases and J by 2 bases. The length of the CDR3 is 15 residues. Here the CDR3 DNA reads TGTGCCAGCAGCTTCTTGGGGACAGGCGCCTACGAGCAGTACTTC. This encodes CASSFLGTGAYEQYF.

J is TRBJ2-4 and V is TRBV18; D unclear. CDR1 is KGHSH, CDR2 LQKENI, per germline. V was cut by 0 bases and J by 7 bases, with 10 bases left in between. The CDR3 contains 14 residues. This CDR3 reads CASSPPGRSNIQYF. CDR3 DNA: TGTGCCAGCTCACCACCGGGCAGAAGTAACATTCAGTACTTC.

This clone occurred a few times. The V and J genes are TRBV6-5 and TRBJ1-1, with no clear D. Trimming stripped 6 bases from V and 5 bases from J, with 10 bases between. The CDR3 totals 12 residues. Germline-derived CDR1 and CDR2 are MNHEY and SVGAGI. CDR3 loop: CASSTGGTEAFF. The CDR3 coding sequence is TGTGCCAGCAGCACCGGCGGAACTGAAGCTTTCTTT.

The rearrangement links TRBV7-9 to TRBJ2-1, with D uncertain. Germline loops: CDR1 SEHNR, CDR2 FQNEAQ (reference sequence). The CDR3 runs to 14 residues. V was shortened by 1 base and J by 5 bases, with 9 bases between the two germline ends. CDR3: CASSLVVGHNEQFF. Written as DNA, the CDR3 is TGTGCCAGCAGCTTAGTGGTGGGCCACAATGAGCAGTTCTTC. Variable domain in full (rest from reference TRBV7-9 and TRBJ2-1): DTGVSQNPRHKITKRGQNVTFRCDPISEHNRLYWYRQTLGQGPEFLTYFQNEAQLEKSRLLSDRFSAERPKGSFSTLEIQRTEQGDSAMYLCASSLVVGHNEQFFGPGTRLTVL.

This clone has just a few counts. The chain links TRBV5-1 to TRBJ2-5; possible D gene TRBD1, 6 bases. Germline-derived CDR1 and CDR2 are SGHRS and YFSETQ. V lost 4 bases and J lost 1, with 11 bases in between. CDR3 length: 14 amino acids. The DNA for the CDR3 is TGCGCCAGCAGCCGTGGACAGCCCCAAGAGACCCAGTACTTC. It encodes CASSRGQPQETQYF.

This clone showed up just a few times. The CDR3 here is CASSVQSNYGYTF. CDR3 nucleotides: TGTGCCAGCAGCGTCCAGTCTAACTATGGCTACACCTTC. The genes are TRBV7-9 and TRBJ1-2; no clear D. The CDR3 runs to 13 residues. Germline V gene data show CDR1 as SEHNR and CDR2 as FQNEAQ (reference sequence). The V and J ends lost 5 bases and 0 bases respectively, with 7 bases between them.

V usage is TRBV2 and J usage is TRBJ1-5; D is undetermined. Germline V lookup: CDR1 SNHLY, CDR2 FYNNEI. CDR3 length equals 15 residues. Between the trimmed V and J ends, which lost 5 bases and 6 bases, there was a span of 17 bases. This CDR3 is CASSPPPGMGQPQHF. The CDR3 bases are TGTGCCAGCAGTCCACCCCCGGGGATGGGTCAGCCCCAGCATTTT.

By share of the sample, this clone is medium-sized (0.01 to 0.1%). The CDR3 nucleotides read TGTGCCAGCAGCGCTGACCTAGGTGAAAAACTGTTTTTT. It encodes CASSADLGEKLFF. This chain links TRBV9 with TRBJ1-4, with D hard to call. The CDR3 runs 13 residues. The germline gives CDR1 SGDLS, CDR2 YYNGEE. V was cut by 3 bases and J by 7 bases, with 10 bases left in between.

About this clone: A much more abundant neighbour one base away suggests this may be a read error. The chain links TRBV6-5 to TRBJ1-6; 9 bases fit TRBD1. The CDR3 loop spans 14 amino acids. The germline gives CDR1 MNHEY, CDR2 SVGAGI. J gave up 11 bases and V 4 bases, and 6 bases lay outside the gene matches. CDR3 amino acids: CASSLTGGGPPLHF. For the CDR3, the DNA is TGTGCCAGCAGTTTAACAGGGGGCGGGCCACCCCTCCACTTT.

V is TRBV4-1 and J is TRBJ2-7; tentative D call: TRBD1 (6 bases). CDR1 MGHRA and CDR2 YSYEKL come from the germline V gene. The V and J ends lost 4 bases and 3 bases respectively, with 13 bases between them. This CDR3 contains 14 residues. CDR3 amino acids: CASSPQGGYYEQYF. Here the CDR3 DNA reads TGCGCCAGCAGCCCACAAGGGGGTTACTACGAGCAGTACTTC.

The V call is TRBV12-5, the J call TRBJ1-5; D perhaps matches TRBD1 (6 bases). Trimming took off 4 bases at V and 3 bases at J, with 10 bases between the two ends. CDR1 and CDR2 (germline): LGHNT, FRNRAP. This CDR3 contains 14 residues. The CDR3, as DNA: TGTGCTAGTGGTTATGGACAGAACAATCAGCCCCAGCATTTT. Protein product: CASGYGQNNQPQHF.

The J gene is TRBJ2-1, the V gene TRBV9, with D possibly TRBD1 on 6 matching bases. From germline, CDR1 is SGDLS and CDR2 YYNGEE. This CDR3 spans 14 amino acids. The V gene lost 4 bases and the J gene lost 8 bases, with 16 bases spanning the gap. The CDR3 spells CASSRQAPTHEQFF. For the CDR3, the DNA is TGTGCCAGCAGCCGACAGGCTCCCACCCATGAGCAGTTCTTC.

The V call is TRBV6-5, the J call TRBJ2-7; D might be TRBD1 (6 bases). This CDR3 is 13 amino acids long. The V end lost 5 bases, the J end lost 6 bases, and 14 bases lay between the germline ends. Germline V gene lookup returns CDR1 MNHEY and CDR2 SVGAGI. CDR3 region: CASSLIRGSEQYF. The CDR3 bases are TGTGCCAGCAGTCTAATCAGGGGCTCCGAGCAGTACTTC.

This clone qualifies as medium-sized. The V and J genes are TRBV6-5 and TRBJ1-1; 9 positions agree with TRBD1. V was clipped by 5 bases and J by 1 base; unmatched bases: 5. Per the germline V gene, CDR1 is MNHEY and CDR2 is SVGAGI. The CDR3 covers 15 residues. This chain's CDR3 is CASSGGQGRNTEAFF. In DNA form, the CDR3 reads TGTGCCAGCAGTGGGGGACAGGGAAGGAACACTGAAGCTTTCTTT.

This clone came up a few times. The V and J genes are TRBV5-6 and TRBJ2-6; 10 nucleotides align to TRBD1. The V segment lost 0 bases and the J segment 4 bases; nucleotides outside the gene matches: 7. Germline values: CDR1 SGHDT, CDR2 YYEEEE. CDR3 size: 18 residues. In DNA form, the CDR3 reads TGTGCCAGCAGCTTGGCTTGGACAGGGGGGGCCGGGGCCAACGTCCTGACTTTC. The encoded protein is CASSLAWTGGAGANVLTF.

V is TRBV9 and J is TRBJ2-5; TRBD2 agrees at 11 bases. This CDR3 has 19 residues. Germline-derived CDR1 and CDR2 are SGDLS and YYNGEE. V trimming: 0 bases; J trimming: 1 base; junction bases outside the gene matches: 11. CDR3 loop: CASSVGTSGGGGPQETQYF. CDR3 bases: TGTGCCAGCAGCGTAGGAACTAGCGGGGGCGGAGGGCCCCAAGAGACCCAGTACTTC.

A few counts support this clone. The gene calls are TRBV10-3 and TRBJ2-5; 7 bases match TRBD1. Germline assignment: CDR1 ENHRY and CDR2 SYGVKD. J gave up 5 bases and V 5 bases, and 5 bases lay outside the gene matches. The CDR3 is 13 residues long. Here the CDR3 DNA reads TGTGCCATCAGTCTGGGGACAGTGGAGACCCAGTACTTC. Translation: CAISLGTVETQYF.

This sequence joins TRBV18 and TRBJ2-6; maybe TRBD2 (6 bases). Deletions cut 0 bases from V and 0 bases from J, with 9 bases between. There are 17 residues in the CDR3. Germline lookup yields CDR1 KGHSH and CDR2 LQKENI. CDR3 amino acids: CASSPPEGSSGANVLTF. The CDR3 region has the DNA TGTGCCAGCTCACCACCGGAGGGCTCCTCTGGGGCCAACGTCCTGACTTTC.